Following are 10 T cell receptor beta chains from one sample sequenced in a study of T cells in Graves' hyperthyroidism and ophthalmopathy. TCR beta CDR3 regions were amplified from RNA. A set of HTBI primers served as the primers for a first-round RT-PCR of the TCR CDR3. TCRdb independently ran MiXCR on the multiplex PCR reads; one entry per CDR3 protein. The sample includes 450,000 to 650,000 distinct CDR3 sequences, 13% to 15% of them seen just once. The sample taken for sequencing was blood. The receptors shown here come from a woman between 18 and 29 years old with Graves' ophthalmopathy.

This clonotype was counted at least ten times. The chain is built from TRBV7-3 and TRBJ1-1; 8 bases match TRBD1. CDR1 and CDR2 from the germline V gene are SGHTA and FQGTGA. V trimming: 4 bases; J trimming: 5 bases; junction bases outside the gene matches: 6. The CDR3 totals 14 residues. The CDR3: CASSSSGGWTEAFF. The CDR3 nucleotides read TGTGCCAGCAGCTCATCAGGGGGCTGGACTGAAGCTTTCTTT.

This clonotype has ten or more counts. CDR3 sequence (DNA): TGTGCCACCAGTGAGTCACCCGGGACTAGGGGTACCGGGGAGCTGTTTTTT. Protein: CATSESPGTRGTGELFF. This chain links TRBV24-1 with TRBJ2-2; 8 bases line up with TRBD2. There are 17 residues in the CDR3. The germline V gene encodes CDR1 KGHDR and CDR2 SFDVKD. Trimming cost V 4 bases and J 5 bases; bases outside gene matches: 11.

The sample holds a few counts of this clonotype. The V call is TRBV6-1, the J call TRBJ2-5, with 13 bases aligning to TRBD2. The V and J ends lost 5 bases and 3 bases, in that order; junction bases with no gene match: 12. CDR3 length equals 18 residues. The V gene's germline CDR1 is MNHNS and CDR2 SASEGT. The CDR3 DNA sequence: TGTGCCAGCAGTTTCCCGCCGGGACTAGCGGGAAAAAAAGAGACCCAGTACTTC. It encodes CASSFPPGLAGKKETQYF.

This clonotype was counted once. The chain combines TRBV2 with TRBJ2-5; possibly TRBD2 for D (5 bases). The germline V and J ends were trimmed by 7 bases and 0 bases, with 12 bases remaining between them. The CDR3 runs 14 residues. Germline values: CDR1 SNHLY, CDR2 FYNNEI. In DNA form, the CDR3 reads TGTGCCAGCAAGGGCGGGCGTTACCAAGAGACCCAGTACTTC. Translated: CASKGGRYQETQYF.

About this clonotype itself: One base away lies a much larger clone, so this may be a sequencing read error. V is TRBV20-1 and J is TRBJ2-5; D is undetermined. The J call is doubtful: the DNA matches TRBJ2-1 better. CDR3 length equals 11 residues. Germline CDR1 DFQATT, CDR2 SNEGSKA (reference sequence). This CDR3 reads CSGLRQETQFF. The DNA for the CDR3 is TGCAGTGGGTTGCGTCAAGAGACCCAGTTCTTC.

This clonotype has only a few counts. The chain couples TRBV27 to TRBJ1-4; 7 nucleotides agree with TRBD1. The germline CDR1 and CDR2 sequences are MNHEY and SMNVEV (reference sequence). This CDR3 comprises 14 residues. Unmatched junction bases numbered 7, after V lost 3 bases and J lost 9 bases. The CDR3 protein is CASSFNRGQKKLFF. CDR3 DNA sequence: TGTGCCAGCAGTTTTAACAGGGGACAGAAAAAACTGTTTTTT.

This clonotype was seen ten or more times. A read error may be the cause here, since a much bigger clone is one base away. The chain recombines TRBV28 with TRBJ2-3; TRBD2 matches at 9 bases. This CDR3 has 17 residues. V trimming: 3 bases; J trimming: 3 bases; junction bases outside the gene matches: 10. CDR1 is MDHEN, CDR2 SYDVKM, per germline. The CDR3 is CASSFWTSESGTDTQYF. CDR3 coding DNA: TGTGCCAGCAGTTTTTGGACTAGCGAGAGCGGTACAGATACGCAGTATTTT.

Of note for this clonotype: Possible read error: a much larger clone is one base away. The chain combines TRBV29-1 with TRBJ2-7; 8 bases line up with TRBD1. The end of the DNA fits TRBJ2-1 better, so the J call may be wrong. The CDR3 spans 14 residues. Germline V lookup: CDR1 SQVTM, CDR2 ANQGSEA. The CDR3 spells CSVTDLGQAYEQFF. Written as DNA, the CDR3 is TGCAGCGTTACGGACTTGGGACAGGCCTACGAGCAGTTCTTC.

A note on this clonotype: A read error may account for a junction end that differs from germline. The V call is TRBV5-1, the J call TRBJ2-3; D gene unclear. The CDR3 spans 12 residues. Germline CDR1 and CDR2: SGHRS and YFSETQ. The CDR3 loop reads CAGSSGTDTQYF. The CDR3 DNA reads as TGCGCCGGCAGCTCCGGCACAGATACGCAGTATTTT.

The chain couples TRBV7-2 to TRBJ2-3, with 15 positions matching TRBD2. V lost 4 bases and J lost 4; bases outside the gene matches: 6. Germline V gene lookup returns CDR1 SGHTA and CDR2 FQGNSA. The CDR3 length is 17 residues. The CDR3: CASSYRTSGGAADTQYF. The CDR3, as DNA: TGTGCCAGCAGCTATCGGACTAGCGGGGGGGCCGCAGATACGCAGTATTTT. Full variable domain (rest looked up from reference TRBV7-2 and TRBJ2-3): GAGVSQSPSNKVTEKGKDVELRCDPISGHTALYWYRQSLGQGLEFLIYFQGNSAPDKSGLPSDRFSAERTGGSVSTLTIQRTQQEDSAVYLCASSYRTSGGAADTQYFGPGTRLTVL.